This T cell receptor (beta chain) was obtained from a study of Ad26.COV2.S vaccination and SARS-CoV-2 variants. Study background: Recipients of Ad26.COV2.S got it intramuscularly, once or twice 56 days apart.

Produced via immunoSEQ multiplex PCR; TCRdb's table is partial and in-frame only. Counted here are around 300,000 clones, 88% occurring once; the ten biggest clones make up 6.4%. Germline-derived CDR1 and CDR2 are SGHNT and YYREEE (reference sequence). The CDR3 contains 15 residues. Trimming removed 3 bases at V and 7 bases at J, with 14 bases between. Indicated treatment: roughly 19 received Ad26.COV2.S at low or high dose, single or two shots; 5 received placebo; per-sample allocation not given. The study sampled participants on day 63 after the first vaccine or placebo injection. Vaccine was an Ad26 vector expressing Wuhan-strain SARS-CoV-2 spike.

The starting material was peripheral blood, obtained in a trial of Ad26.COV2.S vaccine versus placebo. The chain combines TRBV5-4 with TRBJ1-6; D unclear. This TCR was recovered from a person between 18 and 60 years old who received the Ad26.COV2.S COVID-19 vaccine or a placebo. The CDR3 protein is CASSSRLGPNSPLHF. CDR3 bases: TGTGCCAGCAGCTCCCGCTTAGGACCAAATTCACCCCTCCACTTT.